Following are 14 T cell receptor beta chains from one sample sequenced in a study of T cell repertoires in cytomegalovirus infection (dated 2019 in TCRdb). For these receptors, no antigen is known. Explained via the paper, the treatment or condition label denotes: in vitro stimulation with specific CMV peptide epitopes to enrich CMV-specific T cells. The reads were generated on an Illumina HiSeq 1500. TCRdb reprocessed the public reads (quality trimming at Q25 with fastp, clone calling with MiXCR) and kept in-frame beta chains. Rows with one shared CDR3 protein collapse into an entry with the most common genes and DNA. The sample data list some 590,000 distinct CDR3 sequences, and around two fifths of these were observed just once. The ten largest clones take up about half of the sample. Sequenced here: cultured PBMCs, sampled from culture after CMV antigen stimulation. These receptor sequences come from a human donor in good health (CMV status not recorded). Some clones in this sample may be carry-over from other donors' samples.

V gene TRBV10-3 combines with J gene TRBJ2-5, with 7 nucleotides matching TRBD1. This CDR3 spans 14 amino acids. Germline CDR1 is ENHRY and CDR2 is SYGVKD. V lost 6 bases, J lost 5 bases, and 9 bases stayed unmatched. CDR3 region: CAIRRTGAGETQYF. In DNA form, the CDR3 reads TGTGCCATCAGGAGAACAGGGGCTGGGGAGACCCAGTACTTC.

Ten or more counts support this clonotype. The chain carries TRBV7-2 and TRBJ1-1; the match to TRBD1 covers 8 bases. The CDR3 sequence is 14 residues long. Germline V gene data show CDR1 as SGHTA and CDR2 as FQGNSA. The junction had 2 bases not matched to a gene; V was cut back by 5 bases and J by 0 bases. The CDR3 loop reads CASSRTGMNTEAFF. CDR3 sequence (DNA): TGTGCCAGCAGCCGGACAGGGATGAACACTGAAGCTTTCTTT.

The genes are TRBV6-1 and TRBJ1-3; D gene ambiguous. CDR1 MNHNS and CDR2 SASEGT come from the germline V gene. This CDR3 is built from 14 residues. With 0 bases removed from V and 8 bases from J, the gap between germline ends came to 11 bases. CDR3 protein: CASSEAPGPDTIYF. CDR3 bases: TGTGCCAGCAGTGAAGCTCCGGGTCCCGACACCATATATTTT.

The V call is TRBV4-1, the J call TRBJ1-4; D gene uncertain. The CDR3 sequence is 13 residues long. Deletions cut 2 bases from V and 8 bases from J, with 9 bases between. Germline V lookup: CDR1 MGHRA, CDR2 YSYEKL. The DNA of the CDR3 is TGCGCCAGCAGCCAAACTGGTCTCGAAAAACTGTTTTTT. This gives the protein CASSQTGLEKLFF.

This clonotype was seen only a few times. V usage is TRBV7-9 and J usage is TRBJ2-1; 9 nucleotides line up with TRBD2. The CDR3 covers 16 residues. V shed 4 bases, J shed 4 bases, and the junction held 8 bases outside the gene matches. Per germline, CDR1 SEHNR and CDR2 FQNEAQ (reference sequence). The CDR3 DNA sequence: TGTGCCAGCAGCTCAGCGGGAGGAACATCTTACAATGAGCAGTTCTTC. Protein: CASSSAGGTSYNEQFF. The variable domain in full, completed from reference TRBV7-9 and TRBJ2-1, reads DTGVSQNPRHKITKRGQNVTFRCDPISEHNRLYWYRQTLGQGPEFLTYFQNEAQLEKSRLLSDRFSAERPKGSFSTLEIQRTEQGDSAMYLCASSSAGGTSYNEQFFGPGTRLTVL.

The J gene is TRBJ1-1, the V gene TRBV7-9; unclear D gene. The germline gives CDR1 SEHNR, CDR2 FQNEAQ (reference sequence). The CDR3 length is 15 residues. Trimming left V 1 base short and J 1 base short, with 10 bases between. CDR3 nucleotides: TGTGCCAGCAGCTTAGGGTCAGCACCGAACACTGAAGCTTTCTTT. Translating it yields CASSLGSAPNTEAFF.

The rearrangement links TRBV29-1 to TRBJ2-7; 16 bases match TRBD2. The germline CDR1 and CDR2 sequences are SQVTM and ANQGSEA. The CDR3 sequence is 17 residues long. J was trimmed by 0 bases and V by 8 bases; bases with no gene match: 10. The CDR3 loop is CSIGTSGRVLSSYEQYF. In DNA, the CDR3 is TGCAGCATCGGGACTAGCGGGAGGGTCCTGAGCTCCTACGAGCAGTACTTC.

A few counts support this clonotype. V and J are TRBV5-1 and TRBJ2-3; no clear D gene. Germline V gives CDR1 SGHRS, CDR2 YFSETQ. V lost 4 bases and J 0 bases, leaving 12 bases between the germline ends. This CDR3 region has 15 residues. The DNA for the CDR3 is TGCGCCAGCAGCGTGGACGGTTCTAGCACAGATACGCAGTATTTT. Protein: CASSVDGSSTDTQYF.

This clonotype occurred many times. The chain uses TRBV7-2 and TRBJ2-7, with TRBD1 as a possible D gene (6 bases). The CDR3 consists of 14 residues. V lost 5 bases, J lost 2 bases, and 13 bases lay in between. Germline V lookup: CDR1 SGHTA, CDR2 FQGNSA. The CDR3 nucleotides read TGTGCCAGCAGCCGCCGGGACACAGCCTACGAGCAGTACTTC. It specifies CASSRRDTAYEQYF.

The sample holds a few counts of this clonotype. This chain joins TRBV7-6 and TRBJ2-3; D not certain. The germline gives CDR1 SGHVS, CDR2 FNYEAQ. Trimming removed 4 bases from V and 3 bases from J, with 11 bases in between. This CDR3 has 14 residues. The CDR3 nucleotides read TGTGCCAGCAGCTCCGATGTCGGAACAGATACGCAGTATTTT. Its translation: CASSSDVGTDTQYF.

The chain employs TRBV12-3 or TRBV12-4 and TRBJ2-1, with 11 bases matching TRBD2. CDR3 length: 14 amino acids. Trimming at V came to 3 bases and at J to 12 bases, leaving 7 bases not matched to a gene. CDR3 sequence: CASSFSTSGGRQFF. The CDR3 DNA follows: TGTGCCAGCAGTTTCTCCACTAGCGGGGGTAGGCAGTTCTTC.

J is TRBJ2-3 and V is TRBV7-9; TRBD2 is a possible D gene (6 bases). The CDR3 length is 15 residues. V was clipped by 0 bases and J by 3 bases, with 10 bases between them. The germline CDR1 and CDR2 sequences are SEHNR and FQNEAQ (reference sequence). CDR3: CASSLAGSWTDTQYF. In nucleotides, the CDR3 is TGTGCCAGCAGCTTAGCCGGGAGTTGGACAGATACGCAGTATTTT.

At least ten counts were recorded for this clonotype. The chain combines TRBV7-9 with TRBJ1-4; D is unresolved. CDR1 SEHNR and CDR2 FQNEAQ come from the germline V gene (reference sequence). This CDR3 is 14 amino acids long. The V end lost 4 bases, the J end lost 2 bases, and 8 bases lay between the germline ends. CDR3 DNA sequence: TGTGCCAGCAGCTCCCAAGGGACTAATGAAAAACTGTTTTTT. Translation: CASSSQGTNEKLFF.

The chain joins TRBV7-9 to TRBJ2-4; 7 bases agree with TRBD1. The CDR3 is made up of 15 amino acids. Germline trimming cut 5 bases from V and 6 bases from J; bases unmatched to any gene: 10. Germline-derived CDR1 and CDR2 are SEHNR and FQNEAQ (reference sequence). The CDR3 sequence: CASSASRGGRNIQYF. The CDR3 DNA sequence: TGTGCCAGCAGCGCCTCGCGAGGGGGCAGAAACATTCAGTACTTC.